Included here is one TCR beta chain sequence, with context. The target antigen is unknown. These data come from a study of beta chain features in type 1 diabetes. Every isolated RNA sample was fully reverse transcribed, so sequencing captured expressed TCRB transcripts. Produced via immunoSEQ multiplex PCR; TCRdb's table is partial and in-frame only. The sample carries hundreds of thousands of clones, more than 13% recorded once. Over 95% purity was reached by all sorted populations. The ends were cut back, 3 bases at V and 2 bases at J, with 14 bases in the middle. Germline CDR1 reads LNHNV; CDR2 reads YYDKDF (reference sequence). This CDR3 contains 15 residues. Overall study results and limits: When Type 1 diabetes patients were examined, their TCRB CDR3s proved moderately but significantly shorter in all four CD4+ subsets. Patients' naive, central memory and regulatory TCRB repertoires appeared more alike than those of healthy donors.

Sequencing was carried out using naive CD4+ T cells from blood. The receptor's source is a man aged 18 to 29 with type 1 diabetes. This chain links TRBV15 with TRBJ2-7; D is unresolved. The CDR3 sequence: CATSRIETGTYEQYF. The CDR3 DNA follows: TGTGCCACCAGCAGGATTGAGACGGGTACCTACGAGCAGTACTTC. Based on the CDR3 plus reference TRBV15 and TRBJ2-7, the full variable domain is DAMVIQNPRYQVTQFGKPVTLSCSQTLNHNVMYWYQQKSSQAPKLLFHYYDKDFNNEADTPDNFQSRRPNTSFCFLDIRSPGLGDTAMYLCATSRIETGTYEQYFGPGTRLTVT.